Presented here are 15 T cell receptor beta chains from one specimen sequenced in a study of T cells after yellow fever vaccination. TCRdb re-analysed the 5' RACE reads in MiXCR, keeping a single row per CDR3 protein. The sample lists 250,000 to 400,000 distinct CDR3 sequences, about 4.5% occurring once. The source was PBMCs, collected 15 days after the yellow fever booster vaccination. The source is a man in his late teens or twenties who received the YFV17D yellow fever vaccine.

This clonotype was seen only a few times. This chain links TRBV27 with TRBJ1-5; D might be TRBD1 (6 bases). The V gene's germline CDR1 is MNHEY and CDR2 SMNVEV (reference sequence). Trimming removed 3 bases from V and 4 bases from J, with 16 bases in between. The CDR3 is 16 amino acids. CDR3 amino acids: CASSFAYRALNQPQHF. The CDR3 DNA reads TGTGCCAGCAGTTTCGCCTACAGGGCTCTGAATCAGCCCCAGCATTTT.

This clonotype was found a few times. The chain links TRBV7-3 to TRBJ2-2; 8 positions agree with TRBD1. The J segment lost 7 bases and the V segment lost 5 bases, leaving 6 bases of the junction unmatched. Germline V gene lookup returns CDR1 SGHTA and CDR2 FQGTGA. The CDR3 totals 14 residues. The CDR3 DNA follows: TGTGCCAGCAGCGTGGACAGGGCGGGCGGGGAGCTGTTTTTT. Amino acids: CASSVDRAGGELFF.

The chain links TRBV7-9 to TRBJ1-1; no firm D call. The CDR3 length is 14 residues. From germline, CDR1 is SEHNR and CDR2 FQNEAQ (reference sequence). Trimming took 2 bases from V and 4 from J, leaving 11 bases between them. The CDR3 region has the DNA TGTGCCAGCAGCTTATCGGCGAGAGTCACTGAAGCTTTCTTT. The encoded protein is CASSLSARVTEAFF.

Ten or more counts support this clonotype. V gene TRBV6-5 combines with J gene TRBJ1-2; 11 nucleotides align to TRBD1. Germline V gene lookup returns CDR1 MNHEY and CDR2 SVGAGI. The CDR3 consists of 17 residues. With V trimmed by 0 bases and J by 3 bases, 6 bases remained unmatched. The CDR3 nucleotides read TGTGCCAGCAGTTACTCACGGACAGGGGGCGCGTACTATGGCTACACCTTC. Its translation: CASSYSRTGGAYYGYTF.

This clonotype was found many times. The chain joins TRBV29-1 to TRBJ2-5, with a weak D call TRBD2 (6 bases). This CDR3 has 12 residues. Trimming took 3 bases from V and 2 from J, leaving 7 bases between them. Germline lookup yields CDR1 SQVTM and CDR2 ANQGSEA. The CDR3 DNA reads as TGCAGCGTTGAGGAGGGGCAAGAGACCCAGTACTTC. Translation: CSVEEGQETQYF. Together with reference TRBV29-1 and TRBJ2-5, the CDR3 gives the full variable domain: SAVISQKPSRDICQRGTSLTIQCQVDSQVTMMFWYRQQPGQSLTLIATANQGSEATYESGFVIDKFPISRPNLTFSTLTVSNMSPEDSSIYLCSVEEGQETQYFGPGTRLLVL.

This clonotype occurred many times. The genes are TRBV29-1 and TRBJ1-2; 9 nucleotides line up with TRBD1. Germline CDR1 and CDR2: SQVTM and ANQGSEA. CDR3 length: 12 residues. The V gene end was trimmed by 5 bases and the J gene end by 8 bases; junction bases not matched to a gene: 6. The CDR3 spells CSVSQGAWGYTF. CDR3 nucleotides: TGCAGCGTTTCACAGGGGGCGTGGGGCTACACCTTC.

This clonotype was seen many times. J is TRBJ2-7 and V is TRBV5-1; D may match TRBD1 or TRBD2 (5 bases each). The CDR3 contains 15 residues. Germline-derived CDR1 and CDR2 are SGHRS and YFSETQ. Trimming shortened V by 4 bases and J by 5 bases, and 19 bases separated the two germline ends. This chain's CDR3 is CASSASEGRLHEQYF. The CDR3 DNA reads TGCGCCAGCAGCGCCTCCGAGGGGCGACTCCACGAGCAGTACTTC.

The CDR3 is CAWSAGQSVKNIQYF. The CDR3 DNA sequence: TGTGCCTGGAGCGCAGGACAGTCAGTCAAAAACATTCAGTACTTC. The chain recombines TRBV30 with TRBJ2-4; D may be TRBD1 (6 bases). Germline CDR1 reads GTSNPN; CDR2 reads SVGIG (reference sequence). The CDR3 loop spans 15 amino acids. The germline V and J ends were trimmed by 3 bases and 3 bases, with 15 bases remaining between them.

This clonotype was seen repeatedly, ten times or more. The CDR3 sequence: CASSWTSQPQHF. CDR3 nucleotide sequence: TGTGCCAGCAGTTGGACAAGCCAGCCCCAGCATTTT. The chain joins TRBV12-3 or TRBV12-4 to TRBJ1-5; D perhaps matches TRBD1 (5 bases). The CDR3 loop spans 12 amino acids. V was trimmed by 4 bases and J by 7 bases, leaving 8 bases between them.

This clonotype was found a few times. This chain uses TRBV6-2 or TRBV6-3 with TRBJ1-5; tentatively, D is TRBD1 (6 bases). The germline gives CDR1 MNHEY, CDR2 SVGEGT. V was clipped by 4 bases and J by 5 bases, with 9 bases between them. The CDR3 has 13 residues. The CDR3 DNA is TGTGCCAGCAGTTGGACAGACCATCAGCCCCAGCATTTT. Encoded protein: CASSWTDHQPQHF.

This clonotype was counted a few times. The V call is TRBV6-2 or TRBV6-3, the J call TRBJ2-7, with D possibly TRBD1 on 6 matching bases. The CDR3 runs to 13 residues. Deletions cut 10 bases from V and 3 bases from J, with 16 bases between. In germline, CDR1 is MNHEY, CDR2 SVGEGT. The CDR3 is CATGDTLGYEQYF. CDR3 DNA sequence: TGTGCCACTGGGGACACCTTAGGCTACGAGCAGTACTTC.

Ten or more counts support this clonotype. The chain employs TRBV4-2 and TRBJ2-7, with a weak D call TRBD1 (6 bases). Between the trimmed V and J ends, which lost 0 bases and 6 bases, there was a span of 6 bases. CDR3 size: 12 residues. Germline assignment: CDR1 LGHNA and CDR2 YNFKEQ. CDR3 coding DNA: TGTGCCAGCAGCCAAGAAGGGGGCGAGCAGTACTTC. Protein product: CASSQEGGEQYF.

V and J are TRBV2 and TRBJ2-3; the match to TRBD2 covers 7 bases. Per germline, CDR1 SNHLY and CDR2 FYNNEI. V lost 4 bases, J lost 2 bases, and 6 bases stayed unmatched. The CDR3 is made up of 15 amino acids. CDR3 bases: TGTGCCAGCAGTGGAGGGAGCGGGGTCACAGATACGCAGTATTTT. Amino acids: CASSGGSGVTDTQYF. Supplemented by reference TRBV2 and TRBJ2-3, the full variable domain reads EPEVTQTPSHQVTQMGQEVILRCVPISNHLYFYWYRQILGQKVEFLVSFYNNEISEKSEIFDDQFSVERPDGSNFTLKIRSTKLEDSAMYFCASSGGSGVTDTQYFGPGTRLTVL.

This clonotype showed up just a few times. V and J are TRBV5-6 and TRBJ2-7; TRBD2 matches at 8 bases. Germline V lookup: CDR1 SGHDT, CDR2 YYEEEE. V gave up 0 bases and J gave up 1 base; unmatched junction bases: 6. The CDR3 consists of 16 residues. The CDR3 nucleotides are TGTGCCAGCAGCTTGGCAGTAGCGGGGATTTCCTACGAGCAGTACTTC. Encoded protein: CASSLAVAGISYEQYF.

This clonotype showed up many times. The chain links TRBV5-1 to TRBJ2-3; possibly TRBD2 for D (5 bases). CDR3 length equals 16 residues. Germline V gene lookup returns CDR1 SGHRS and CDR2 YFSETQ. V dropped 0 bases and J dropped 1 base, with 12 bases sitting between them. CDR3 in DNA: TGCGCCAGCAGCTTGGGCCGGACTGGGGGCACAGATACGCAGTATTTT. It specifies CASSLGRTGGTDTQYF.